This T cell receptor beta chain emerged from a study of T cells in localized non-small cell lung cancer. Whole-study findings and limits: Because only a single region of the tumor was sequenced, heterogeneity remains possible. Uninvolved adjacent lung had more T cell clonality than any other tissue, topping tumor. A median about 62 of the top 100 tumor clones appeared in adjacent lung.

Note on this clone: What it binds is unknown.

Data came from immunoSEQ multiplex PCR; TCRdb stores just in-frame clones and leaves some out. The sample includes 3,000 to 4,000 clones, about 29% of them seen just once. The CDR3 covers 14 residues. After removal of 5 bases from V and 6 bases from J, the junction contained 8 bases not matched to a gene. This rearrangement joins TRBV6-7 to TRBJ1-1, with 8 bases fitting TRBD1. TRBV6-7 is identified as an open reading frame with a role that is uncertain. The sample was lung tumor tissue, taken before any cancer treatment. The TCR was taken from a woman aged 35 to 69 with stage I squamous cell lung carcinoma. In DNA form, the CDR3 reads TGTGCCAGCAGTGAAGACAGGGGTAACGCTGAAGCTTTCTTT. As protein: CASSEDRGNAEAFF.